The T cell receptor beta chain described here comes from a study of blood T cell repertoires in COVID-19. Study context: Donors in Cohort 3 who had recovered were those with two negative PCRs, healthcare professional clearance, or resolution of their symptoms.

Per the original methods: Reference gene primer amplification gave nucleated cell count estimates. Using immunoSEQ multiplex PCR, the repertoire was profiled, and TCRdb retains in-frame clones only, with some absent. V, J and clone size derive from that table, while D and trimming were established from the DNA sequence. Found here are about 270,000 clones, 88% of them singletons; the top ten hold around 2%. The V end was cut by 4 bases, the J end by 0 bases, with 13 bases between. Germline CDR1 reads MDHEN; CDR2 reads SYDVKM. This CDR3 has 16 amino acids. Each participant's cohort was designated according to participant-reported clinical history.

This chain uses TRBV28 with TRBJ2-1, with D possibly matching TRBD2 (6 bases). Sequencing was performed on PBMCs or T cells enriched from blood (not recorded which). This TCR was sampled from a woman aged 55-69 years in a cohort exposed to, infected with or recovered from COVID-19 (not recorded which). The CDR3 reads CASSSGDHRSYNEQFF. The CDR3 nucleotides read TGTGCCAGCAGTTCGGGGGACCATCGCTCCTACAATGAGCAGTTCTTC.